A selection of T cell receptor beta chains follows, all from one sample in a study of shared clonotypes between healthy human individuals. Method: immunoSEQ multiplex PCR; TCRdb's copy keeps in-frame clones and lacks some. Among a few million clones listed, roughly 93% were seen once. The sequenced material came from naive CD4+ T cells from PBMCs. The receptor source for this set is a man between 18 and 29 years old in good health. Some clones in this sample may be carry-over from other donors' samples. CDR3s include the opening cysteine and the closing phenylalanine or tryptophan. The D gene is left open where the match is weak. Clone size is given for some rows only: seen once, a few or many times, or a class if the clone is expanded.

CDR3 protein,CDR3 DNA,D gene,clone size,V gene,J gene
CASSLLSGSPRELFF,TGTGCCAGCAGCTTACTTAGCGGGAGCCCTAGGGAGCTGTTTTTT,TRBD2,-,TRBV11-2,TRBJ2-2
CSVEYRGHTEAFF,TGCAGCGTTGAATATCGGGGTCACACTGAAGCTTTCTTT,-,few,TRBV29-1,TRBJ1-1
CASQAGNTGELFF,TGTGCCAGTCAGGCGGGGAACACCGGGGAGCTGTTTTTT,-,-,TRBV19,TRBJ2-2
CASSATGSRGNQPQHF,TGTGCCAGTAGTGCGACAGGTTCGAGGGGCAATCAGCCCCAGCATTTT,-,-,TRBV19,TRBJ1-5
CASSVGGGARRNYGYTF,TGTGCCAGCAGCGTAGGTGGGGGCGCAAGGAGAAACTATGGCTACACCTTC,-,-,TRBV9,TRBJ1-2
CASSLAGSGSYEQYF,TGTGCCAGCAGCTTAGCGGGAAGCGGGAGTTACGAGCAGTACTTC,TRBD2,-,TRBV7-6,TRBJ2-7
CATSRETSGLEQYF,TGTGCCACCAGCAGAGAGACTAGCGGGCTTGAGCAGTACTTC,TRBD2,-,TRBV15,TRBJ2-7
CASSQEWGPGNTIYF,TGCGCCAGCAGCCAAGAGTGGGGGCCCGGAAACACCATATATTTT,-,-,TRBV4-3,TRBJ1-3
CSATNPTEAFF,TGCAGTGCTACTAATCCCACTGAAGCTTTCTTT,-,-,TRBV20-1,TRBJ1-1
CASSRPGTGPYEQYF,TGTGCCAGCAGCAGGCCCGGGACGGGACCCTACGAGCAGTACTTC,-,-,TRBV5-5,TRBJ2-7
CASSVAGDPYNEQFF,TGTGCCAGCAGCGTAGCAGGGGATCCCTACAATGAGCAGTTCTTC,-,-,TRBV9,TRBJ2-1
CATSRERGNYGYTF,TGTGCCACCAGCAGAGAAAGAGGGAACTATGGCTACACCTTC,-,-,TRBV15,TRBJ1-2
CASSPWTSGTYEQYF,TGTGCCAGCAGCCCTTGGACTAGCGGTACCTACGAGCAGTACTTC,TRBD2,-,TRBV14,TRBJ2-7
CASSLNTDTQYF,TGTGCCAGCAGTCTAAATACAGATACGCAGTATTTT,-,-,TRBV11-2,TRBJ2-3
CASSPRDREETQYF,TGTGCCAGCTCACCACGGGACAGGGAGGAGACCCAGTACTTC,TRBD1,-,TRBV18,TRBJ2-5
CASSQSPGNTIYF,TGTGCCAGCAGCCAGTCCCCTGGAAACACCATATATTTT,-,-,TRBV6-1,TRBJ1-3
CASSEYGRDGYTF,TGTGCCAGCAGTGAATATGGCAGAGATGGCTACACCTTC,-,once,TRBV25-1,TRBJ1-2
CASSWFRGNQPQHF,TGTGCCAGCAGTTGGTTTAGAGGAAATCAGCCCCAGCATTTT,-,-,TRBV28,TRBJ1-5
CASSYNSGRALDTQYF,TGTGCCAGTAGCTATAATAGCGGGAGGGCCTTAGATACGCAGTATTTT,TRBD2,-,TRBV19,TRBJ2-3
CASSLRTGSGYTF,TGTGCCAGCAGTTTGAGGACAGGGAGTGGCTACACCTTC,TRBD1,once,TRBV28,TRBJ1-2
CASSLRSGEGSNTGELFF,TGTGCCAGCAGCTTACGATCCGGCGAGGGATCGAACACCGGGGAGCTGTTTTTT,-,-,TRBV7-3,TRBJ2-2
CASSSHPGGTDTQYF,TGTGCCAGCAGTTCCCACCCAGGGGGCACAGATACGCAGTATTTT,-,-,TRBV7-2,TRBJ2-3
CASRRGMNTEAFF,TGTGCCAGCAGAAGGGGAATGAACACTGAAGCTTTCTTT,-,-,TRBV28,TRBJ1-1
CASSLGGTGLNEQFF,TGTGCCAGCAGCTTAGGGGGGACAGGACTTAATGAGCAGTTCTTC,TRBD1,-,TRBV7-3,TRBJ2-1
CASTTDRDSNQPQHF,TGTGCCAGCACCACGGACAGAGATAGCAATCAGCCCCAGCATTTT,-,-,TRBV2,TRBJ1-5
CASSYGQSTDTQYF,TGTGCCAGCAGCTACGGACAGAGCACAGATACGCAGTATTTT,-,-,TRBV11-2,TRBJ2-3
CASSSITGTNTIYF,TGTGCCAGCAGCTCGATTACCGGGACAAACACCATATATTTT,-,-,TRBV7-9,TRBJ1-3
CSASRNEQFF,TGCAGTGCTAGTCGGAATGAGCAGTTCTTC,-,-,TRBV20-1,TRBJ2-1
CASTDRGGFSGELFF,TGTGCCAGCACCGACAGGGGGGGGTTTTCCGGGGAGCTGTTTTTT,TRBD1,once,TRBV27,TRBJ2-2
CASSPRSSSYNEQFF,TGTGCCAGCAGCCCGCGGTCGAGCTCCTACAATGAGCAGTTCTTC,-,-,TRBV7-9,TRBJ2-1
CASSPRRGGGETQYF,TGTGCCAGCAGCCCGAGGCGGGGGGGCGGAGAGACCCAGTACTTC,TRBD2,-,TRBV7-6,TRBJ2-5
CASSQARLVDTQYF,TGTGCCAGCAGCCAGGCCAGACTGGTAGATACGCAGTATTTT,-,-,TRBV4-2,TRBJ2-3
CASSIDLGWPEAFF,TGTGCCAGTAGTATAGATCTTGGTTGGCCTGAAGCTTTCTTT,-,-,TRBV19,TRBJ1-1
CASSHQDRSNQPQHF,TGCGCCAGCAGCCATCAGGACAGGAGCAATCAGCCCCAGCATTTT,TRBD1,-,TRBV4-1,TRBJ1-5